Listed below are T cell receptor beta chains from one sample, sequenced in a study of breast tumors, draining lymph nodes, adjacent tissues. MiXCR, applied by TCRdb to the multiplex PCR reads, yields one record per CDR3 protein. The sample lists fewer than 250,000 distinct CDR3 sequences; 32% were seen once. The sequencing input was axillary lymph node tissue. These receptors originate from a female donor with breast cancer. Some clones in this sample may be carry-over from other donors' samples. The CDR3 runs from the conserved cysteine through the conserved F or W. D genes are given only for firm matches. The size field is filled for only some rows; it gives once, few, many or a size class.

TRBJ2-2 NA NA TRBV12-3/TRBV12-4 TGTGCCAGCAGCCGAGGGGGGTTTTGTAGTATCAAGGGGGAGCTGTTTTTT CASSRGGFCSIKGELFF
TRBJ2-2 NA NA TRBV18 TGTGCCAGCTCGTTTACTAGAGCGGGCACCGGGGAGCCGTTTTTT CASSFTRAGTGEPFF
TRBJ1-4 many NA TRBV7-6 TGTGCCAGCAGCTTAGTAGCGGGTGAAAAACTGTTTTTT CASSLVAGEKLFF
TRBJ2-7 NA TRBD2 TRBV20-1 TGCAGTGCTAAAACTAGCGGGAAGGGCTACGAGCAGTACTTC CSAKTSGKGYEQYF
TRBJ1-6 NA NA TRBV29-1 TGCAGCGTTGAGCGGGGGGCCCCCTGGAATTCACCCCTCCACTTT CSVERGAPWNSPLHF
TRBJ1-2 NA NA TRBV9 TGTGCCAGCAGCGCGGGGGTCGGGAGTGGCTACACCTTC CASSAGVGSGYTF
TRBJ1-5 many NA TRBV7-9 TGTGCCAGCAGCACAACCCAGGGACAGCCCCAGCATTTT CASSTTQGQPQHF
TRBJ2-7 NA TRBD2 TRBV6-2/TRBV6-3 TGTGCCAGCAAGCCTAGCGGGGTTTACGAGCAGTACTTC CASKPSGVYEQYF
TRBJ2-3 NA TRBD1 TRBV29-1 TGCAGCTTAGAGGGACAGCAAGGGAGAGATACGCAGTATTTT CSLEGQQGRDTQYF
TRBJ1-3 many NA TRBV7-2 TGTGCCAGCAGCCCTACCGGGTACTACCTGGGCACTGGAAACACCATATATTTT CASSPTGYYLGTGNTIYF
TRBJ1-2 once NA TRBV12-3/TRBV12-4 TGTGCCAGCAGTGACTTGCAAAACTATGGCTACACCTTC CASSDLQNYGYTF
TRBJ1-5 many TRBD1 TRBV12-5 TGTGCTAGTGGACAGGGGCTGGATCAGCCCCAGCATTTT CASGQGLDQPQHF
TRBJ2-3 many NA TRBV9 TGTGCCAGCGGCGGGCTAGCAGGTACAGATACGCAGTATTTT CASGGLAGTDTQYF
TRBJ2-3 NA TRBD2 TRBV20-1 TGCAGTGCTTCAATAACGACTAGCGGGGGGACAGATACGCAGTATTTT CSASITTSGGTDTQYF
TRBJ2-3 many TRBD2 TRBV6-6 TGTGCCAGCATCTTAGACTCCGCGGGAGGCACAGATACGCAGTATTTT CASILDSAGGTDTQYF
TRBJ2-7 NA TRBD1 TRBV29-1 TGCAGCGTCCTGACAGGGGTGCCCTACTACGAGCAGTACTTC CSVLTGVPYYEQYF